The next 32 T cell receptor beta chains were all read from a single sample in a study of CXCR3-negative and CXCR3-positive naive CD8 T cells (dated by TCRdb to the late 2010s). The listed sequencing device is NextSeq 550. The Human TCR Profiling Kit (MiLaboratory) was used to prepare UMI-labeled 5' RACE TRB cDNA libraries. TCRdb reprocessed the reads and provides one entry for every CDR3 protein sequence; no DNA is given. In this sample's table one finds some 5,200 distinct CDR3 sequences. 2.5% to 3.5% of the sample is taken by the ten largest. Source material: naive CXCR3- CD8+ T cells from blood. The sample's cell subset or site label is to be understood as: CD45RO-CCR7+CD27+CD95- naive CD8+ T cells lacking CXCR3 (TNR3-). These receptors were taken from a human donor in good health. Some clones in this sample may be carry-over from other donors' samples.

The CDR3 is CSVRQAGELFF. The chain recombines TRBV29-1 with TRBJ2-2; TCRdb indicates TRBD1, and absent DNA this call remains unverified. The germline gives CDR1 SQVTM, CDR2 ANQGSEA. The CDR3 spans 11 residues.

The chain combines TRBV7-9 with TRBJ2-1. The CDR3 sequence is 18 residues long. Germline V gene sequence: CDR1 SEHNR, CDR2 FQNEAQ (reference sequence). CDR3 region: CASSQVRLTRTAYNEQFF. Full variable domain (outside the CDR3, taken from reference TRBV7-9 and TRBJ2-1): DTGVSQNPRHKITKRGQNVTFRCDPISEHNRLYWYRQTLGQGPEFLTYFQNEAQLEKSRLLSDRFSAERPKGSFSTLEIQRTEQGDSAMYLCASSQVRLTRTAYNEQFFGPGTRLTVL.

Judged by frequency, this clonotype is medium-sized. J is TRBJ2-7 and V is TRBV29-1; the TRBD1 assignment by TCRdb is unverifiable without DNA. Germline V gene data show CDR1 as SQVTM and CDR2 as ANQGSEA. CDR3 size: 14 residues. The CDR3: CSVATGGSAYEQYF.

CDR3 residues: CASSPLGGRSGEQFF. V and J are TRBV5-1 and TRBJ2-1; as DNA is missing, the TRBD1 call by TCRdb cannot be tested. CDR1 and CDR2 (germline): SGHRS, YFSETQ. This CDR3 is built from 15 residues.

This clonotype counts as medium-sized (0.01 to 0.1%) by frequency. This chain connects TRBV29-1 to TRBJ1-1; TCRdb's D call of TRBD1 is untestable without DNA. In germline, CDR1 is SQVTM, CDR2 ANQGSEA. The CDR3 is 13 residues long. The CDR3 region is CSVEGPLNTEAFF.

This rearrangement joins TRBV25-1 to TRBJ1-2; TCRdb's D gene call, TRBD1, goes unchecked for lack of DNA. This CDR3 region has 14 residues. Germline-derived CDR1 and CDR2 are MGHDK and SYGVNS. CDR3 loop: CASSEWGQGNGYTF.

V gene TRBV7-9 combines with J gene TRBJ2-7; TCRdb returns TRBD1, unconfirmable since there is no DNA. Germline CDR1 reads SEHNR; CDR2 reads FQNEAQ (reference sequence). The CDR3 has 14 amino acids. CDR3 sequence: CASSSGSRPSEQYF.

Frequency places this clonotype as medium-sized. This chain uses TRBV29-1 with TRBJ2-7; without DNA, the TCRdb call of TRBD2 cannot be checked. Looked up from germline, CDR1 is SQVTM and CDR2 is ANQGSEA. The CDR3 is made up of 14 amino acids. CDR3 loop: CSVEGLAGVNEQYF.

Measured by frequency, this clonotype is medium-sized. The genes are TRBV15 and TRBJ2-1; TCRdb proposes TRBD2, but this gene call is untestable without DNA. This CDR3 has 17 amino acids. The germline V gene encodes CDR1 LNHNV and CDR2 YYDKDF (reference sequence). CDR3 sequence reads: CATSPRGVFGALNEQFF.

V usage is TRBV28 and J usage is TRBJ2-3; TCRdb's D call, TRBD2, is unchecked because there is no DNA. The germline CDR1 and CDR2 sequences are MDHEN and SYDVKM. This CDR3 is 15 amino acids long. CDR3 loop: CASSFSSGTTDTQYF.

The rearrangement links TRBV7-2 to TRBJ1-2. The germline gives CDR1 SGHTA, CDR2 FQGNSA. The length of the CDR3 is 14 residues. The CDR3 here is CASSSQITNYGYTF.

The chain recombines TRBV3-1 with TRBJ1-1; TCRdb names TRBD1, which stays unverified in the absence of DNA. CDR1 LGHDT and CDR2 YNNKEL come from the germline V gene (reference sequence). This CDR3 region has 13 residues. CDR3 protein: CASSQERGTEAFF.

The J gene is TRBJ1-2, the V gene TRBV28; the TRBD1 assignment by TCRdb is unverifiable without DNA. The CDR3 contains 18 residues. The germline CDR1 and CDR2 sequences are MDHEN and SYDVKM. CDR3: CASSFSARGSPGDYGYTF.

This clonotype counts as medium-sized by frequency. This chain uses TRBV7-2 with TRBJ2-7. The germline CDR1 and CDR2 sequences are SGHTA and FQGNSA. This CDR3 comprises 14 residues. The CDR3 reads CASSLEPGSYEQYF.

This rearrangement joins TRBV3-1 to TRBJ2-5; the D call of TRBD1 rests on TCRdb alone, since no DNA is present to check it. The CDR3 runs 15 residues. The germline CDR1 and CDR2 sequences are LGHDT and YNNKEL (reference sequence). CDR3 loop: CASSQSGSGDETQYF.

This clonotype is classed as medium-sized by frequency. V gene TRBV6-5 combines with J gene TRBJ2-2. The germline gives CDR1 MNHEY, CDR2 SVGAGI. This CDR3 spans 13 amino acids. The CDR3 reads CASSYTDTGELFF.

The chain is built from TRBV2 and TRBJ1-6; TCRdb designates TRBD1, a call that cannot be tested without DNA. CDR1 SNHLY and CDR2 FYNNEI come from the germline V gene. This CDR3 has 16 amino acids. CDR3 residues: CASSETGVPYNSPLHF.

V is TRBV28 and J is TRBJ1-4; TCRdb calls TRBD1, which cannot be checked without DNA. The germline V gene has CDR1 MDHEN and CDR2 SYDVKM. The CDR3 spans 15 residues. CDR3 region: CASRRTGATNEKLFF.

This CDR3 is CASRAGSTYEQYF. This chain joins TRBV2 and TRBJ2-7; TCRdb lists TRBD1, though no DNA is available to test this call. From germline, CDR1 is SNHLY and CDR2 FYNNEI. This CDR3 has 13 residues.

This clonotype counts as medium-sized by frequency. The chain joins TRBV29-1 to TRBJ2-7. Germline V CDR1 and CDR2: SQVTM, ANQGSEA. This CDR3 is 12 amino acids long. The CDR3 spells CSVEAASYEQYF.

The chain recombines TRBV6-2 or TRBV6-3 with TRBJ2-1; the D call from TCRdb, TRBD1, cannot be confirmed without DNA. The CDR3 spans 13 residues. Germline assignment: CDR1 MNHEY and CDR2 SVGEGT. Here the CDR3 reads CASSSTVYNEQFF.

Considering frequency, this clonotype is medium-sized. The chain is built from TRBV4-1 and TRBJ2-2; checking the TCRdb D call of TRBD2 is not possible without DNA. CDR3 length: 16 amino acids. Germline V lookup: CDR1 MGHRA, CDR2 YSYEKL. CDR3 residues: CASSQAGQGLTGELFF.

The rearrangement uses TRBV20-1 and TRBJ2-2; lacking DNA, the TRBD2 call made by TCRdb goes unchecked. This CDR3 is built from 17 residues. The V gene's germline CDR1 is DFQATT and CDR2 SNEGSKA (reference sequence). The CDR3 reads CSARDPSGDGYTGELFF.

In terms of frequency, this clonotype is medium-sized. This chain links TRBV14 with TRBJ1-1; without DNA, the TCRdb call of TRBD1 cannot be checked. The CDR3 consists of 16 residues. Germline CDR1 and CDR2: SGHDN and FVKESK. The CDR3 loop reads CASSHPLGQLNTEAFF.

The rearrangement links TRBV2 to TRBJ1-2; there is no DNA to check the TCRdb D call of TRBD1. Germline V gene data show CDR1 as SNHLY and CDR2 as FYNNEI. CDR3 size: 14 residues. This CDR3 is CASSGGGANYGYTF.

This chain connects TRBV7-6 to TRBJ1-4; TCRdb gives TRBD1 as the D gene, but with no DNA this cannot be confirmed. CDR1 and CDR2 (germline): SGHVS, FNYEAQ. The CDR3 contains 14 residues. The CDR3 spells CASSPRRGNEKLFF. Supplemented by reference TRBV7-6 and TRBJ1-4, the full variable domain reads GAGVSQSPRYKVTKRGQDVALRCDPISGHVSLYWYRQALGQGPEFLTYFNYEAQQDKSGLPNDRFSAERPEGSISTLTIQRTEQRDSAMYRCASSPRRGNEKLFFGSGTQLSVL.

The J gene is TRBJ1-1, the V gene TRBV29-1; TCRdb proposes TRBD1, but this gene call is untestable without DNA. This CDR3 spans 14 amino acids. Germline assignment: CDR1 SQVTM and CDR2 ANQGSEA. CDR3 amino acids: CSVEMGTRNTEAFF.

The chain uses TRBV6-2 or TRBV6-3 and TRBJ2-7. The CDR3 sequence is 12 residues long. Germline V gives CDR1 MNHEY, CDR2 SVGEGT. The CDR3 spells CASSHRFYEQYF.

The chain joins TRBV6-6 to TRBJ2-7; as DNA is missing, the TRBD2 call by TCRdb cannot be tested. This CDR3 region has 14 residues. Germline values: CDR1 MNHNY, CDR2 SVGAGI (reference sequence). CDR3 sequence: CASTPGIAGVEQYF.

The V gene is TRBV29-1, the J gene TRBJ2-7; as DNA is missing, the TRBD1 call by TCRdb cannot be tested. The CDR3 spans 13 residues. The germline CDR1 and CDR2 sequences are SQVTM and ANQGSEA. This chain's CDR3 is CSVRTGGAYEQYF.

This chain links TRBV15 with TRBJ2-1. Germline V lookup: CDR1 LNHNV, CDR2 YYDKDF (reference sequence). The CDR3 is 13 residues long. The CDR3 loop is CATSRSYLGEQFF.

The chain uses TRBV21-1 and TRBJ2-7; TCRdb designates TRBD2, a call that cannot be tested without DNA. TRBV21-1 is deemed a pseudogene. CDR3 size: 16 residues. CDR3 region: CASSTQGLAGGYEQYF.